This is a list of T cell receptor beta chains from one sample in a study of cytomegalovirus exposure and HLA in healthy donors. Assay used: immunoSEQ multiplex PCR; TCRdb lists only in-frame clones, some missing. The sample carries about 160,000 clones, approximately 72% recorded once. The sample was PBMCs. The receptors stem from a man over 45 in good health and CMV-seronegative. CDR3s include the opening cysteine and the closing phenylalanine or tryptophan. The order of the fields is V gene, clone size, D gene, J gene, CDR3 DNA, CDR3 protein. A D gene is named only where the DNA matches it firmly. Expanded clones get a size class; other rows say once, few or many, or leave the size out.

TRBV5-1,NA,TRBD1,TRBJ2-3,TGCGCCAGCAGCTTGGGCACAGGGGTTTCAACAGATACGCAGTATTTT,CASSLGTGVSTDTQYF
TRBV4-2,NA,NA,TRBJ1-2,TGTGCCAGCAGCCAAGAGAGTCCTCTCGTCGATGGCTACACCTTC,CASSQESPLVDGYTF
TRBV7-9,NA,TRBD1,TRBJ2-2,TGTGCCAGCAGCTTAGACAGGGGAAGCACCGGGGAGCTGTTTTTT,CASSLDRGSTGELFF
TRBV18,NA,NA,TRBJ1-2,TGTGCCAGCTCCCCAGAGCACGTACGGGGCTACACCTTC,CASSPEHVRGYTF
TRBV7-8,NA,TRBD2,TRBJ2-3,TGTGCCAGCAGCCTGGAAGGGCGGGGGGGCGAAGATACGCAGTATTTT,CASSLEGRGGEDTQYF
TRBV5-8,few,NA,TRBJ2-3,TGTGCCAGCACCCCTCCCTGGGAGAAGGTTACAGATACGCAGTATTTT,CASTPPWEKVTDTQYF
TRBV5-6,few,TRBD1,TRBJ1-2,TGTGCCAGCAGCCCGGGACAGGGTAACTATGGCTACACCTTC,CASSPGQGNYGYTF
TRBV6-5,once,NA,TRBJ1-6,TGTGCCAGCAGTTACTCGACAGCGGGTCTTTCACCCCTCCACTTT,CASSYSTAGLSPLHF
TRBV15,few,NA,TRBJ2-3,TGTGCCACCAGCGTTTACAGGGGGGGAGGCACAGATACGCAGTATTTT,CATSVYRGGGTDTQYF
TRBV11-2,NA,TRBD1,TRBJ1-1,TGTGCCAGCAGCGCGGACAGGGTGAGGGGCACTGAAGCTTTCTTT,CASSADRVRGTEAFF
TRBV5-1,NA,TRBD2,TRBJ2-2,TGCGCCAGCAGCTTGACTAGCGGGGCTAACACCGGGGAGCTGTTTTTT,CASSLTSGANTGELFF
TRBV18,few,TRBD1,TRBJ1-6,TGTGCCAGCTCACGTGACAGGGACAATTCACCCCTCCACTTT,CASSRDRDNSPLHF
TRBV5-6,NA,NA,TRBJ2-7,TGTGCCAGCAGCTTGACCGGGACTTACCAGTACTTC,CASSLTGTYQYF
TRBV27,NA,TRBD1,TRBJ2-7,TGTGCCAGCAGTTCACCGGGACAGTCCTACGAGCAGTACTTC,CASSSPGQSYEQYF
TRBV28,NA,TRBD1,TRBJ1-2,TGTGCCAGCAGTCCCCCCCAAGAGGGGGCGAACTATGGCTACACCTTC,CASSPPQEGANYGYTF
TRBV13,NA,NA,TRBJ2-1,TGTGCCAGCAGACATACGGGATATTATGAGCAGTTCTTC,CASRHTGYYEQFF
TRBV5-1,NA,NA,TRBJ2-3,TGCGCCAGCAGCTTGGGTGTGGCCCTGACAGATACGCAGTATTTT,CASSLGVALTDTQYF
TRBV28,few,NA,TRBJ1-3,TGTGCCAGCAGTTTTGAGGGAGCAGGCTCTGGAAACACCATATATTTT,CASSFEGAGSGNTIYF
TRBV5-4,NA,TRBD1,TRBJ2-2,TGTGCCAGCAGCTTTGGGACAGCGAACACCGGGGAGCTGTTTTTT,CASSFGTANTGELFF
TRBV9,NA,NA,TRBJ1-1,TGTGCCAGCAGCCCCAACTTTCGTGCGTTCGGGAACACTGAAGCTTTCTTT,CASSPNFRAFGNTEAFF
TRBV18,NA,TRBD1,TRBJ1-1,TGTGCCAGCTCACCTGCTACAGGGGTCGGGGTCACTGAAGCTTTCTTT,CASSPATGVGVTEAFF
TRBV4-3,once,NA,TRBJ2-3,TGCGCCAGCAGCCAAGAGTGGGGGGGCACAGATACGCAGTATTTT,CASSQEWGGTDTQYF
TRBV6-6,few,NA,TRBJ1-4,TGTGCCAGTTCTCCGAGGGGGGAAAAACTGTTTTTT,CASSPRGEKLFF
TRBV5-1,few,NA,TRBJ2-2,TGCGCCAGCAGCTTGGAGACAGGGGAGCTGTTTTTT,CASSLETGELFF
TRBV7-2,NA,NA,TRBJ2-2,TGTGCCAGCAGCTTACAGGTGAACACCGGGGAGCTGTTTTTT,CASSLQVNTGELFF
TRBV5-4,few,TRBD1,TRBJ1-1,TGTGCCAGCAGCTCAAATACAGGGGCTGAAGCTTTCTTT,CASSSNTGAEAFF
TRBV6-5,NA,TRBD1,TRBJ2-7,TGTGCCAGCGGGGGAGGGACAGGGATAACCTACGAGCAGTACTTC,CASGGGTGITYEQYF
TRBV6-5,NA,TRBD1,TRBJ1-4,TGTGCCAGCAGTCGCCGAACAGGGGGCGGGAAACTGTTTTTT,CASSRRTGGGKLFF
TRBV2,NA,NA,TRBJ1-2,TGTGCCAGCACTGATCGCGGCACTAACTATGGCTACACCTTC,CASTDRGTNYGYTF
TRBV6-5,NA,TRBD1,TRBJ1-1,TGTGCCAGCAGTTACTCCAGGGGGTTGAACACTGAAGCTTTCTTT,CASSYSRGLNTEAFF
TRBV2,NA,TRBD2,TRBJ2-2,TGTGCCAGCACAGGACTAGCTAACACCGGGGAGCTGTTTTTT,CASTGLANTGELFF
TRBV6-4,NA,TRBD2,TRBJ2-1,TGTGCCAGCAGCCCCGGGGAGCGGGGGGCGAGTGAGCAGTTCTTC,CASSPGERGASEQFF
TRBV19,NA,TRBD1,TRBJ2-5,TGTGCCAGTAGTATAGGGACAGGGTGGAAGACCCAGTACTTC,CASSIGTGWKTQYF
TRBV28,NA,NA,TRBJ2-1,TGTGCCAGCAGGGGGACAGAGCAGTTCTTC,CASRGTEQFF
TRBV7-7,NA,TRBD2,TRBJ2-7,TGTGCTAGCAGCCGGGAAGCGGGGGGGCGCGAGCAGTACTTC,CASSREAGGREQYF
TRBV5-1,NA,TRBD1,TRBJ1-6,TGCGCCAGCAGCTTGGACTTACAGGGGGCGAATAATTCACCCCTCCACTTT,CASSLDLQGANNSPLHF
TRBV5-1,NA,TRBD1,TRBJ2-2,TGCGCCAGCAGTGGCTGGGACAGCTCGAACACCGGGGAGCTGTTTTTT,CASSGWDSSNTGELFF
TRBV11-2,once,NA,TRBJ2-7,TGTGCCAGCAGCTTAGAGTCGCACACAACGGGATCCTACGAGCAGTACTTC,CASSLESHTTGSYEQYF
TRBV2,NA,NA,TRBJ1-6,TGTGCCAGCAGTCTAACAGGGTATAATTCACCCCTCCACTTT,CASSLTGYNSPLHF
TRBV5-6,few,NA,TRBJ1-4,TGTGCCAGCGCTCCGCGGCCTAATGAAAAACTGTTTTTT,CASAPRPNEKLFF
TRBV5-1,NA,NA,TRBJ2-3,TGCGCCAGCAGCTTGGAGGGTTGGGGGGGCGGTACAGATACGCAGTATTTT,CASSLEGWGGGTDTQYF
TRBV5-5,NA,NA,TRBJ2-7,TGTGCCAGCAGCCAGGGGTTGTACGAGCAGTACTTC,CASSQGLYEQYF
TRBV5-8,NA,NA,TRBJ2-3,TGTGCCAGCAGCTTGAGGGGCAGGGGAGTAGATACGCAGTATTTT,CASSLRGRGVDTQYF
TRBV10-1,NA,NA,TRBJ2-3,TGCGCCAGCAGTGAGTCTAGTACTAGCCTCCTTACAGCTACGCAGTATTTT,CASSESSTSLLTATQYF
TRBV5-1,NA,NA,TRBJ1-1,TGCGCCAGCAAGGGGCGTATGGACACTGAAGCTTTCTTT,CASKGRMDTEAFF
TRBV7-6,NA,NA,TRBJ2-5,TGTGCCAGCAGCGCCTCCTCGGGTGGAGAGACCCAGTACTTC,CASSASSGGETQYF
TRBV6-1,few,NA,TRBJ1-2,TGTGCCAGCAGTGAAGCTGGAGGGTTTGGCTACACCTTC,CASSEAGGFGYTF
TRBV6-5,NA,TRBD1,TRBJ1-2,TGTGCCAGCAGTTACTCGGGACAGGGCTATGGCTACACCTTC,CASSYSGQGYGYTF
TRBV19,NA,TRBD1,TRBJ1-4,TGTGCCAGTTGCGACAGGGCTCTTGCAACTAATGAAAAACTGTTTTTT,CASCDRALATNEKLFF
TRBV25-1,NA,NA,TRBJ2-2,TGTGCCAGCAGTGAGGCGGGGGCGTCGAACACCGGGGAGCTGTTTTTT,CASSEAGASNTGELFF
TRBV7-9,NA,TRBD1,TRBJ1-6,TGTGCCAGCAGCCTGAACCCGGGACAGGCTTTTCCCCTCCACTTT,CASSLNPGQAFPLHF
TRBV4-3,few,TRBD2,TRBJ2-2,TGCGCCAGCAGCGAACTAGCGGGGGTGAACACCGGGGAGCTGTTTTTT,CASSELAGVNTGELFF
TRBV2,NA,NA,TRBJ2-2,TGTGCCAGCAGTGCCCTTTGGGGCAACGGGGAGCTGTTTTTT,CASSALWGNGELFF
TRBV15,NA,TRBD1,TRBJ1-2,TGTGCCACCAGCGGGACAGGTCAAGGCTACACCTTC,CATSGTGQGYTF
TRBV19,few,NA,TRBJ1-3,TGTGCCAGTAGTGCCCTGACAGCATCTGGAAACACCATATATTTT,CASSALTASGNTIYF